The rows below give T cell receptor beta chains drawn from one sample of a study of blood T cells in healthy people across ages. In TCRdb, the 5' RACE reads were re-called with MiXCR into one record per CDR3 protein. The sample lists 1.5 million to 2 million distinct CDR3 sequences; roughly 27% were seen once. Sequencing was done on a sample of blood. The receptor source for this set is a woman aged 30 to 39 in good health. The CDR3 runs from the conserved cysteine through the conserved F or W. D genes are given only for firm matches. The listing skips clone size in some rows; elsewhere it reads once, few, many or a size class.

size,D,V,J,DNA,CDR3
.,TRBD2,TRBV4-3,TRBJ2-2,TGCGCCAGCAGCCAAACGGGGGGGACCGGGGAGCTGTTTTTT,CASSQTGGTGELFF
.,TRBD2,TRBV7-6,TRBJ2-5,TGTGCCAGCAGCTTAAGGACTAGCGGGGTTTACACCTACAAGCAGTACTTC,CASSLRTSGVYTYKQYF
few,TRBD2,TRBV9,TRBJ2-1,TGTGCCAGCAGCCCGCAAATCGGACTAGCGGGGTACAATGAGCAGTTCTTC,CASSPQIGLAGYNEQFF
many,.,TRBV3-1,TRBJ2-5,TGTGCCAGCAGCCAAGATATTAGCAGTATTCGGCGGGAGACCCAGTACTTC,CASSQDISSIRRETQYF
few,.,TRBV28,TRBJ2-7,TGTGCCAGCAGTCCCCAGGGACTCCAAGTCGAGCAGTACTTC,CASSPQGLQVEQYF
few,.,TRBV5-1,TRBJ1-1,TGCGCCAGCAGTCAGCTCCCAGGTAGGGCTGAAGCTTTCTTT,CASSQLPGRAEAFF
few,.,TRBV30,TRBJ2-3,TGTGCCTGGAGGGGTTCAGGGGCCCCGGATACGCAGTATTTT,CAWRGSGAPDTQYF
few,TRBD1,TRBV5-1,TRBJ1-1,TGCGCCAGCGGAACCCAGGGGGCAGGCACTGAAGCTTTCTTT,CASGTQGAGTEAFF
.,.,TRBV20-1,TRBJ2-1,TGCAGTACTAGAGATCTCGGGGGACCCAATGAGCAGTTCTTC,CSTRDLGGPNEQFF
.,.,TRBV2,TRBJ1-4,TGTGCCAGCATTCGGGACCGGGGCGTCGAAAAACTGTTTTTT,CASIRDRGVEKLFF
.,TRBD2,TRBV20-1,TRBJ2-2,TGCAGTGCTAGTCCGGGGGGGAAGGACACCGGGGAGCTGTTTTTT,CSASPGGKDTGELFF
few,.,TRBV10-3,TRBJ1-5,TGTGCCATCAGTGAGTCCTGGGACACCTATCAGCCCCAGCATTTT,CAISESWDTYQPQHF
once,.,TRBV20-1,TRBJ2-1,TGCAGTACTGGGTTATGGGTGGGCATTTACAATGAGCAGTTCTTC,CSTGLWVGIYNEQFF
.,.,TRBV28,TRBJ1-4,TGTGCCAGCAGTTCTATTACGACCGACTTTAATGAAAAACTGTTTTTT,CASSSITTDFNEKLFF
.,TRBD2,TRBV20-1,TRBJ2-7,TGCAGTGCAAGCCATCGGGAGGGTGAGCAGTACTTC,CSASHREGEQYF
.,.,TRBV28,TRBJ2-7,TGTGCCAGCAGTTCCACAGGTATCGCCGGATACGAGCAGTACTTC,CASSSTGIAGYEQYF
many,TRBD1,TRBV5-1,TRBJ2-7,TGCGCCAGCACCGAAGGGACAGGGTCCTACGAGCAGTACTTC,CASTEGTGSYEQYF
few,.,TRBV18,TRBJ2-6,TGTGCCAGCTCACCACAGGGGGGCATCTCTGGGGCCAACGTCCTGACTTTC,CASSPQGGISGANVLTF
many,TRBD2,TRBV7-3,TRBJ2-5,TGTGCCAGCAGCGGAACAGGGACTAGTGAGGAGACCCAGTACTTC,CASSGTGTSEETQYF
few,.,TRBV2,TRBJ2-1,TGTGCCAGCAGTGTGCGGGCGGGTTATGAGCAGTTCTTC,CASSVRAGYEQFF
few,TRBD2,TRBV28,TRBJ2-1,TGTGCCGTGCGGGCTAGCGGGGGGGCCTGGCAGTTCTTC,CAVRASGGAWQFF
.,.,TRBV7-9,TRBJ2-5,TGTGCCAGCAGCTTAGTCCAGAGGGAGACCCAGTACTTC,CASSLVQRETQYF
few,TRBD1,TRBV10-3,TRBJ1-5,TGTGCCATCAGAAACGACAGGGACCAGCCCCAGCATTTT,CAIRNDRDQPQHF
few,.,TRBV12-3/TRBV12-4,TRBJ1-6,TGTGCCAGCAGTCAGACAGGCCAGGCGCCCCTCCACTTT,CASSQTGQAPLHF
few,TRBD2,TRBV20-1,TRBJ2-7,TGCAGTGCTAGAACTAGCGACTACGAGCAGTACTTC,CSARTSDYEQYF
many,.,TRBV29-1,TRBJ2-7,TGCAGCGCATTGAAATTGGGACGAGGGGGCTACGAGCAGTACTTC,CSALKLGRGGYEQYF
.,TRBD1,TRBV3-1,TRBJ1-4,TGTGCCAGCAGGTTACAGGGGAATGGAGAAAAACTGTTTTTT,CASRLQGNGEKLFF
few,TRBD1,TRBV28,TRBJ2-7,TGTGCCAGCAGTTCTCCCTCCCGACAGGGGACATCCTACGAGCAGTACTTC,CASSSPSRQGTSYEQYF
many,TRBD2,TRBV5-1,TRBJ2-3,TGCGCCAGCAGCTTGGGGACTAGCGGCTTCACAGATACGCAGTATTTT,CASSLGTSGFTDTQYF
.,.,TRBV5-1,TRBJ1-1,TGCGCCAGCAGCTTGGCCCAAGATACAAGGAACACTGAAGCTTTCTTT,CASSLAQDTRNTEAFF
many,TRBD2,TRBV20-1,TRBJ2-1,TGCAGTGCTAGCCCCCTGGCGGGAGCCTACAATGAGCAGTTCTTC,CSASPLAGAYNEQFF
few,.,TRBV6-1,TRBJ2-6,TGTGCCAGCAGTGAAATGGGGGGCTCGACTGGGGCCAACGTCCGGACTTTC,CASSEMGGSTGANVRTF
.,.,TRBV30,TRBJ2-1,TGTGCCTGGAGTACAACCGGGAATGAGCAGTTCTTC,CAWSTTGNEQFF
.,.,TRBV14,TRBJ2-7,TGTGCCAGCAGCCCCTATGGGGACTGGATCTACGAGCAGTACTTC,CASSPYGDWIYEQYF
.,.,TRBV30,TRBJ1-4,TGTGCCTGGAGTGCAACGGGGTTTTCTAATGAAAAACTGTTTTTT,CAWSATGFSNEKLFF
.,.,TRBV4-1,TRBJ2-2,TGCGCCAGCAGCCAAATCGCGAACACCGGGGAGCTGTTTTTT,CASSQIANTGELFF
many,.,TRBV12-3/TRBV12-4,TRBJ2-7,TGTGCCAGCAGTTCGGAGACCCGGAATAACGAGCAGTACTTC,CASSSETRNNEQYF
.,.,TRBV11-1,TRBJ2-1,TGTGCCAGCAGCTTAGGACCCTTCTCCTACAATGAGCAGTTCTTC,CASSLGPFSYNEQFF
.,.,TRBV30,TRBJ1-1,TGTGCCTGGAGTTATAGGGGGGGCACTGAAGCTTTCTTT,CAWSYRGGTEAFF
few,.,TRBV5-5,TRBJ1-3,TGTGCCAGCAGCTTGGAATACACCATATATTTT,CASSLEYTIYF
few,.,TRBV20-1,TRBJ2-7,TGCAGTACTAGAGCTGAGCGTCTGCCAAGAAAGTACGAGCAGTACTTC,CSTRAERLPRKYEQYF
few,.,TRBV7-6,TRBJ1-2,TGTGCCAGCAGCCCCCCTACCAGGACAGCCCTTCCCGGCTACACCTTC,CASSPPTRTALPGYTF
.,TRBD1,TRBV7-9,TRBJ2-1,TGTGCCAGCAGCTTATCCTGGACAGGGGCTGAGCAGTTCTTC,CASSLSWTGAEQFF
many,.,TRBV10-2,TRBJ1-6,TGCGCCAGCAGTGGACACTTTAATTCACCCCTCCACTTT,CASSGHFNSPLHF
few,TRBD2,TRBV6-2/TRBV6-3,TRBJ2-1,TGTGCCAGCAGTTACTCAACTAGCGGGAGTCCCAGCTCCTACAATGAGCAGTTCTTC,CASSYSTSGSPSSYNEQFF
.,TRBD2,TRBV5-1,TRBJ2-1,TGCGCCAGCAGCGGAACCGGGACTAGCGGGAGTGATGAGCGGTTCTTC,CASSGTGTSGSDERFF
few,.,TRBV29-1,TRBJ1-1,TGCAGCGTTGTGATCCGGGGGAACACTGAAGCTTTCTTT,CSVVIRGNTEAFF